This TCR beta chain emerged from a study of blood T cell repertoires in COVID-19. Study background: The origin of the acute and convalescent COVID-19 samples was the United States, Italy and Spain. From T cells, B-cell-depleted T cells, or PBMCs came the material, which was cDNA or gDNA.

V was trimmed by 4 bases and J by 2 bases, leaving 11 bases between them. This CDR3 contains 14 residues. Looked up from germline, CDR1 is SGHTA and CDR2 is FQGNSA. Original data processing: Nucleated cell number was recorded as an estimate derived from reference gene primer amplification. Data came from immunoSEQ multiplex PCR; TCRdb stores just in-frame clones and leaves some out. The DNA was the basis for D and trimming; V, J and clone size are from that table. This table has 130,000 to 150,000 clones, approximately 88% appearing once. V and J are TRBV7-2 and TRBJ1-2, with a tentative D call TRBD1 (5 bases). The TCR was taken from a man between 65 and 85 years old with acute or convalescent COVID-19. The sequencing input was peripheral blood. In DNA form, the CDR3 reads TGTGCCAGCAGCTCCGGGGAGGGGAACTATGGCTACACCTTC. Amino acid sequence: CASSSGEGNYGYTF.